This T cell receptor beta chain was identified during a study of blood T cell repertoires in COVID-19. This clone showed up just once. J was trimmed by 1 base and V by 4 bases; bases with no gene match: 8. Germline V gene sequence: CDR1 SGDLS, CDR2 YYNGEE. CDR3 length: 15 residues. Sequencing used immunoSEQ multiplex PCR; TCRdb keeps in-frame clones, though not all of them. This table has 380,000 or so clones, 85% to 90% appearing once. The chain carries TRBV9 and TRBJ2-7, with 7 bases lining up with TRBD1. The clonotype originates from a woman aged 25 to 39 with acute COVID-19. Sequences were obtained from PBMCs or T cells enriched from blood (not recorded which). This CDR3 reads CASSPRQGTSYEQYF. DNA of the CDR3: TGTGCCAGCAGCCCCAGACAGGGTACTTCCTACGAGCAGTACTTC.